This T cell receptor beta chain was sequenced during a study of T-cell reconstitution after alpha-beta-depleted transplantation in children. Construction of the TCRbeta library involved unique molecular identifiers. TCRdb re-called the PCR reads through MiXCR, storing one row per CDR3 protein. This sample yields approximately 79,000 distinct CDR3 sequences, of which less than 20% are seen a single time; 51% belongs to the top ten. This clonotype came up a few times. Its antigen is unidentified. Study-wide findings and caveats: Diversity and T-cell counts at one year after transplant derived mostly from new T cells. Reports say that about two months after transplant, the alpha-beta T cells came out of several hundred graft clones that had expanded. Elevated TCRbeta diversity at day 60 was traced, in some patients, to surviving recipient T cells and thymic progenitors.

V lost 7 bases and J lost 6, with 13 bases in between. This CDR3 contains 13 residues. The germline V gene has CDR1 SGHNT and CDR2 YENEEA. This sample comprised PBMCs, mostly from graft donor cells, obtained 360 days after TCRalphabeta/CD19-depleted stem cell transplant. The origin of this receptor is a male patient aged 2 to 10 who had a stem cell transplant for acute lymphoblastic leukemia, so the T cells may come from the graft donor. The chain is built from TRBV11-3 and TRBJ2-1; tentative D call: TRBD1 (5 bases). CDR3 residues: CASKLGLANEQFF. As DNA, the CDR3 is TGTGCCAGCAAACTGGGGCTTGCCAATGAGCAGTTCTTC. Supplemented by reference TRBV11-3 and TRBJ2-1, the full variable domain reads EAGVVQSPRYKIIEKKQPVAFWCNPISGHNTLYWYLQNLGQGPELLIRYENEEAVDDSQLPKDRFSAERLKGVDSTLKIQPAELGDSAVYLCASKLGLANEQFFGPGTRLTVL.